This T cell receptor (beta chain) appears in the sequencing data of a study of memory CD4+ T cells and cytomegalovirus serostatus. Here immunoSEQ multiplex PCR was the method, and the copy in TCRdb shows in-frame clones only, minus some. The sample lists around 99,000 clones; about 80% were seen once. V shed 3 bases, J shed 6 bases, and the junction held 13 bases outside the gene matches. From germline, CDR1 is SEHNR and CDR2 FQNEAQ (reference sequence). The CDR3 is 17 amino acids. The sort gate was single viable CD3+CD4+CD8-CD45RO+ cells for memory CD4+ T cells. This receptor was obtained from an adult in good health and CMV-seropositive. V gene TRBV7-9 combines with J gene TRBJ2-2; 7 bases are shared with TRBD1. Sequencing input: memory CD4+ T cells from blood. The CDR3 here is CASSFSLTGLSPGELFF. The CDR3 DNA is TGTGCCAGCAGCTTCTCATTGACAGGGCTTTCTCCCGGGGAGCTGTTTTTT.